The 27 T cell receptor beta chains presented below share a single source sample, sequenced in a study of cytotoxic CD8 clonotypes in ibrutinib-treated CLL. Some clones are missing from TCRdb's copy, which holds only in-frame ones; the method was immunoSEQ multiplex PCR. The data contain about 200,000 clones, about two thirds of them seen just once; the ten biggest clones take up 13%. Sequencing was performed on PBMCs, taken after 24 months of ibrutinib treatment. Receptors were obtained from a human donor with chronic lymphocytic leukemia.

This sequence joins TRBV5-1 and TRBJ2-2; 7 positions match TRBD1. V trimming: 6 bases; J trimming: 6 bases; junction bases outside the gene matches: 8. This CDR3 is built from 14 residues. Germline values: CDR1 SGHRS, CDR2 YFSETQ. The CDR3 nucleotides read TGCGCCAGCACCAAGACAGGGATCTCCGGGGAGCTGTTTTTT. Amino acids: CASTKTGISGELFF.

The rearrangement joins TRBV7-2 to TRBJ2-3; D is unresolved. The germline CDR1 and CDR2 sequences are SGHTA and FQGNSA. Trimming removed 2 bases at V and 7 bases at J, with 16 bases between. This CDR3 comprises 15 residues. CDR3 protein: CASSLTRTPANTQYF. CDR3 coding DNA: TGTGCCAGCAGCTTAACTCGGACGCCGGCCAATACGCAGTATTTT. Combining the CDR3 with reference TRBV7-2 and TRBJ2-3 gives the whole variable domain GAGVSQSPSNKVTEKGKDVELRCDPISGHTALYWYRQSLGQGLEFLIYFQGNSAPDKSGLPSDRFSAERTGGSVSTLTIQRTQQEDSAVYLCASSLTRTPANTQYFGPGTRLTVL.

Here the CDR3 reads CASTRKPSGANVLTF. In DNA, the CDR3 is TGTGCCAGCACCAGGAAGCCCTCTGGGGCCAACGTCCTGACTTTC. The chain combines TRBV2 with TRBJ2-6; D unresolved. The V and J ends lost 7 bases and 0 bases respectively, with 10 bases between them. CDR1 and CDR2 from the germline V gene are SNHLY and FYNNEI. CDR3 length: 15 amino acids.

The chain combines TRBV15 with TRBJ2-7; no clear D gene. This CDR3 is built from 14 residues. Germline V gene data show CDR1 as LNHNV and CDR2 as YYDKDF (reference sequence). Trimming took off 0 bases at V and 5 bases at J, with 11 bases between the two ends. Here the CDR3 reads CATSRDYVADEQYF. The DNA for the CDR3 is TGTGCCACCAGCAGAGATTACGTGGCGGACGAGCAGTACTTC.

V is TRBV27 and J is TRBJ2-7; D is undetermined. With 0 bases removed from V and 1 base from J, the gap between germline ends came to 4 bases. This CDR3 region has 13 residues. The V gene's germline CDR1 is MNHEY and CDR2 SMNVEV (reference sequence). CDR3 region: CASSLSDSYEQYF. The CDR3 DNA reads as TGTGCCAGCAGTTTATCAGATTCCTACGAGCAGTACTTC.

This rearrangement joins TRBV6-6 to TRBJ2-7, with D uncertain. In germline, CDR1 is MNHNY, CDR2 SVGAGI (reference sequence). V gave up 8 bases and J gave up 0 bases, with 11 bases separating them. CDR3 size: 13 residues. The CDR3 reads CASSGGPSYEQYF. In nucleotides, the CDR3 is TGTGCCAGCTCCGGCGGACCCTCCTACGAGCAGTACTTC.

This clone was found once. V usage is TRBV14 and J usage is TRBJ2-7, with 10 nucleotides matching TRBD2. V was clipped by 5 bases and J by 2 bases; unmatched bases: 12. Germline CDR1 reads SGHDN; CDR2 reads FVKESK. This CDR3 is built from 17 residues. The CDR3 protein is CASSSLAGRVFAYEQYF. CDR3 coding DNA: TGTGCCAGCAGCTCACTAGCGGGACGGGTGTTCGCCTACGAGCAGTACTTC. The whole variable domain, remainder taken from reference TRBV14 and TRBJ2-7, is EAGVTQFPSHSVIEKGQTVTLRCDPISGHDNLYWYRRVMGKEIKFLLHFVKESKQDESGMPNNRFLAERTGGTYSTLKVQPAELEDSGVYFCASSSLAGRVFAYEQYFGPGTRLTVT.

The V gene is TRBV19, the J gene TRBJ1-2; unclear D gene. Trimming shortened V by 3 bases and J by 4 bases, and 12 bases separated the two germline ends. CDR1 is LNHDA and CDR2 is SQIVND in the germline V gene (reference sequence). The CDR3 spans 14 residues. The CDR3 spells CASSILGSFYGYTF. CDR3 nucleotides: TGTGCCAGTAGTATTCTGGGCAGTTTCTATGGCTACACCTTC.

The chain uses TRBV19 and TRBJ2-1; 10 bases line up with TRBD2. Germline CDR1 LNHDA, CDR2 SQIVND (reference sequence). The V segment lost 7 bases and the J segment 0 bases; nucleotides outside the gene matches: 3. The CDR3 contains 15 residues. This CDR3 is CASKPSGSSYNEQFF. DNA for the CDR3: TGTGCCAGTAAACCTAGCGGGAGCTCCTACAATGAGCAGTTCTTC.

The chain is built from TRBV5-4 and TRBJ2-2; 7 bases align to TRBD2. The germline V gene has CDR1 SGHNT and CDR2 YYREEE (reference sequence). J lost 7 bases, V lost 0 bases, and 9 bases had no gene match. The CDR3 contains 16 residues. The CDR3 sequence is CASSLEATSWGGELFF. In nucleotides, the CDR3 is TGTGCCAGCAGCTTGGAGGCGACTAGCTGGGGCGGGGAGCTGTTTTTT.

This sequence joins TRBV7-9 and TRBJ2-7; 13 bases agree with TRBD2. Germline CDR1 is SEHNR and CDR2 is FQNEAQ (reference sequence). This CDR3 has 17 amino acids. V lost 5 bases, J lost 6 bases, and 13 bases stayed unmatched. DNA of the CDR3: TGTGCCAGCAGCCGCGCCCTACTAGCGGGAGGGCCGTCCGAGCAGTACTTC. Translating gives CASSRALLAGGPSEQYF.

The chain carries TRBV7-9 and TRBJ2-2, with TRBD1 as a possible D gene (6 bases). In germline, CDR1 is SEHNR, CDR2 FQNEAQ (reference sequence). V was clipped by 3 bases and J by 7 bases, with 12 bases between them. The CDR3 has 14 residues. This CDR3 is CASSFFRGSGELFF. The CDR3 region has the DNA TGTGCCAGCAGCTTTTTCAGGGGCAGCGGGGAGCTGTTTTTT.

The chain joins TRBV28 to TRBJ2-7; 12 bases fit TRBD2. V gave up 3 bases and J gave up 6 bases; unmatched junction bases: 6. The germline V gene has CDR1 MDHEN and CDR2 SYDVKM. This CDR3 region has 15 residues. The CDR3 DNA sequence: TGTGCCAGCAGTTTGCAACTAGCGGGAGGCCTCGAGCAGTACTTC. This gives the protein CASSLQLAGGLEQYF.

The chain has TRBV2 and TRBJ1-2; D remains unclear. CDR3 length equals 13 residues. V was trimmed by 4 bases and J by 4 bases, leaving 10 bases between them. Germline values: CDR1 SNHLY, CDR2 FYNNEI. CDR3 DNA sequence: TGTGCCAGCAGTGGCCGGGAAGTCTATGGCTACACCTTC. Translated: CASSGREVYGYTF. The full variable domain, rest sourced from reference TRBV2 and TRBJ1-2, is EPEVTQTPSHQVTQMGQEVILRCVPISNHLYFYWYRQILGQKVEFLVSFYNNEISEKSEIFDDQFSVERPDGSNFTLKIRSTKLEDSAMYFCASSGREVYGYTFGSGTRLTVV.

The chain recombines TRBV7-8 with TRBJ2-3; D not resolved. The CDR3 is made up of 14 amino acids. V lost 3 bases and J lost 2, with 9 bases in between. The V gene's germline CDR1 is SGHVS and CDR2 FQNEAQ. The CDR3 loop is CASSFRLNTDTQYF. As DNA, the CDR3 is TGTGCCAGCAGCTTTAGACTTAACACAGATACGCAGTATTTT. The full variable domain, its missing parts supplied by reference TRBV7-8 and TRBJ2-3, is GAGVSQSPRYKVAKRGQDVALRCDPISGHVSLFWYQQALGQGPEFLTYFQNEAQLDKSGLPSDRFFAERPEGSVSTLKIQRTQQEDSAVYLCASSFRLNTDTQYFGPGTRLTVL.

The chain joins TRBV29-1 to TRBJ2-3, with a weak D call TRBD2 (5 bases). Germline assignment: CDR1 SQVTM and CDR2 ANQGSEA. The CDR3 covers 14 residues. The germline V and J ends were trimmed by 2 bases and 1 base, with 10 bases remaining between them. CDR3 in amino acids: CSVEQARGTDTQYF. In nucleotides, the CDR3 is TGCAGCGTTGAACAGGCGAGGGGCACAGATACGCAGTATTTT.

The chain recombines TRBV6-1 with TRBJ2-7, with D unclear. Trimming removed 2 bases from V and 0 bases from J, with 5 bases in between. Per the germline V gene, CDR1 is MNHNS and CDR2 is SASEGT. The CDR3 extends over 13 amino acids. The CDR3 protein is CASSELGSYEQYF. In nucleotides, the CDR3 is TGTGCCAGCAGTGAATTGGGCTCCTACGAGCAGTACTTC.

This clone was counted once. The CDR3 nucleotides read TGTGCCAGCAGAAACCAGCGGGCTAGCACAGATACGCAGTATTTT. Protein: CASRNQRASTDTQYF. The V call is TRBV25-1, the J call TRBJ2-3; TRBD2 might be the D (6 bases). From germline, CDR1 is MGHDK and CDR2 SYGVNS. Trimming left V 6 bases short and J 0 bases short, with 13 bases between. The CDR3 is 15 residues long.

This rearrangement joins TRBV5-1 to TRBJ1-1; D not resolved. V lost 1 base, J lost 2 bases, and 9 bases lay in between. CDR1 is SGHRS and CDR2 is YFSETQ in the germline V gene. This CDR3 has 14 amino acids. CDR3 loop: CASSLSPGNTEAFF. The CDR3 DNA is TGCGCCAGCAGCTTGTCCCCGGGAAACACTGAAGCTTTCTTT. The full variable domain, in which reference TRBV5-1 and TRBJ1-1 provide the parts outside the CDR3, is KAGVTQTPRYLIKTRGQQVTLSCSPISGHRSVSWYQQTPGQGLQFLFEYFSETQRNKGNFPGRFSGRQFSNSRSEMNVSTLELGDSALYLCASSLSPGNTEAFFGQGTRLTVV.

Only one count was recorded for this clone. In nucleotides, the CDR3 is TGCGCCAGCAGCCAAGATCGAGGGGGCAACACCATATATTTT. It translates to CASSQDRGGNTIYF. V is TRBV4-3 and J is TRBJ1-3, with TRBD1 identical over 7 bases. The germline gives CDR1 LGHNA, CDR2 YSLEER. V gave up 0 bases and J gave up 7 bases; unmatched junction bases: 3. The CDR3 has 14 residues.

The chain uses TRBV4-3 and TRBJ2-7, with D perhaps TRBD1 or TRBD2 (5 bases each). The CDR3 contains 16 residues. V was trimmed by 2 bases and J by 2 bases, leaving 16 bases between them. Per germline, CDR1 LGHNA and CDR2 YSLEER. This CDR3 is CASSQKPGTGAYEQYF. The CDR3 DNA follows: TGCGCCAGCAGCCAAAAACCTGGGACCGGGGCCTACGAGCAGTACTTC.

The chain employs TRBV5-6 and TRBJ2-7, with TRBD2 matching 10 bases. Looked up from germline, CDR1 is SGHDT and CDR2 is YYEEEE. J was trimmed by 4 bases and V by 3 bases; bases with no gene match: 10. CDR3 length: 16 residues. As DNA, the CDR3 is TGTGCCAGCAGCTCCCTGGGGCCAGCGGGAGGGTACGAGCAGTACTTC. It encodes CASSSLGPAGGYEQYF.

The rearrangement links TRBV7-2 to TRBJ2-5; no firm D call. There are 14 residues in the CDR3. Germline values: CDR1 SGHTA, CDR2 FQGNSA. V gave up 5 bases and J gave up 2 bases, with 12 bases separating them. Here the CDR3 DNA reads TGTGCCAGCAGCCTAACACTACAGCAAGAGACCCAGTACTTC. Protein: CASSLTLQQETQYF.

This clone has just a few counts. The genes are TRBV7-9 and TRBJ2-1; 9 nucleotides line up with TRBD2. Germline lookup yields CDR1 SEHNR and CDR2 FQNEAQ (reference sequence). V gave up 3 bases and J gave up 2 bases; unmatched junction bases: 5. The CDR3 has 16 residues. The CDR3 sequence is CASSFAGLAPYNEQFF. The CDR3 region has the DNA TGTGCCAGCAGCTTTGCGGGACTAGCTCCCTACAATGAGCAGTTCTTC.

The J gene is TRBJ2-3, the V gene TRBV6-5, with D maybe TRBD1 (6 bases). Trimming stripped 5 bases from V and 3 bases from J, with 15 bases between. Germline CDR1 MNHEY, CDR2 SVGAGI. The CDR3 runs to 15 residues. The CDR3 nucleotides are TGTGCCAGCAGTAATCCCCGGGACACAACAGATACGCAGTATTTT. It encodes CASSNPRDTTDTQYF.

About this clone: This same CDR3 is encoded by further DNA sequences in the sample. The J gene is TRBJ2-3, the V gene TRBV5-1, with 11 bases matching TRBD2. The CDR3 runs to 16 residues. V lost 0 bases, J lost 0 bases, and 0 bases stayed unmatched. Germline lookup yields CDR1 SGHRS and CDR2 YFSETQ. The CDR3 coding sequence is TGCGCCAGCAGCTTGGGACTAGCGGGGAGCACAGATACGCAGTATTTT. Its translation: CASSLGLAGSTDTQYF.

As DNA, the CDR3 is TGTGCCTGGAGTTTGGACATCTCCACTGAAGCTTTCTTT. It is translated as CAWSLDISTEAFF. The chain links TRBV30 to TRBJ1-1; perhaps TRBD1 as D (5 bases). Germline V lookup: CDR1 GTSNPN, CDR2 SVGIG (reference sequence). This CDR3 contains 13 residues. The V gene lost 2 bases and the J gene lost 4 bases, with 11 bases spanning the gap.